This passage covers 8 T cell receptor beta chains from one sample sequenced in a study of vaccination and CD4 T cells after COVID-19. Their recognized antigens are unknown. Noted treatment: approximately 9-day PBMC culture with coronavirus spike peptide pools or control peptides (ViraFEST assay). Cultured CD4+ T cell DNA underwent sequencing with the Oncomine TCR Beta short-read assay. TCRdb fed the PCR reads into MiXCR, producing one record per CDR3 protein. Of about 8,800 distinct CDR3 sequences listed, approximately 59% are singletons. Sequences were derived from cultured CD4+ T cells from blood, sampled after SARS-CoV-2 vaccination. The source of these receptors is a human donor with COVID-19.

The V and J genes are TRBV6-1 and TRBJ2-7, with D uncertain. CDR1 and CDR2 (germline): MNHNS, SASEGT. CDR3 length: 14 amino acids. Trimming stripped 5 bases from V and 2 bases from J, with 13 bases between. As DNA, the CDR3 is TGTGCCAGCAGTACCCTGAGACCGGCCTACGAGCAGTACTTC. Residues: CASSTLRPAYEQYF.

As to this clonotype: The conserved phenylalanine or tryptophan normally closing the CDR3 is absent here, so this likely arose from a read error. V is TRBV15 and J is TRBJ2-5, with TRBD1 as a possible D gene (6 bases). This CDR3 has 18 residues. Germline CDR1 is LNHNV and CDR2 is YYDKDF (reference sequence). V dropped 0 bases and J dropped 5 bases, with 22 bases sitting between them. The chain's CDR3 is CATSRDLSTGQGRETQYL. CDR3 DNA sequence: TGTGCCACCAGCAGAGATCTCTCCACCGGGCAGGGGCGGGAGACCCAGTACTTA.

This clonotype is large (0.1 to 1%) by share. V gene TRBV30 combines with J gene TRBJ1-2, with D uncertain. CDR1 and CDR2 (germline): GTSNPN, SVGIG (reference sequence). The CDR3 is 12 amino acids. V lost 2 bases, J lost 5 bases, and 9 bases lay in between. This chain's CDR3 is CAWSRRNYGYTF. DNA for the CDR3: TGTGCCTGGAGTCGCAGGAATTATGGCTACACCTTC.

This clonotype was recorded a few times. For the CDR3, the DNA is TGTGCCAGCATCTTGGACAGGGTATCCTACGAGCAGTACTTC. This sequence encodes CASILDRVSYEQYF. The rearrangement uses TRBV2 and TRBJ2-7, with TRBD1 matching 8 bases. Per germline, CDR1 SNHLY and CDR2 FYNNEI. V lost 7 bases and J lost 1; bases outside the gene matches: 6. There are 14 residues in the CDR3.

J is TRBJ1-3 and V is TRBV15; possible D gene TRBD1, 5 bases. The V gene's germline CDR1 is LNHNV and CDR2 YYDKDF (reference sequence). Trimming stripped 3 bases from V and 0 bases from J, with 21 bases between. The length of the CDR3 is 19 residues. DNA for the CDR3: TGTGCCACCAGCAGGCTCCGGGACGCCCGGCGGGGCTCTGGAAACACCATATATTTT. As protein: CATSRLRDARRGSGNTIYF.

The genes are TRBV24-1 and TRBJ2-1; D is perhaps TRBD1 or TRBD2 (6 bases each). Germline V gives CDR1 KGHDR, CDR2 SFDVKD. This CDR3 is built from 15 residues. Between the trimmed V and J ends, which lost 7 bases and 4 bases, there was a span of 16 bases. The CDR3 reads CATSRSRGPYNEQFF. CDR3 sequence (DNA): TGTGCCACCAGCCGTTCCCGGGGGCCGTACAATGAGCAGTTCTTC.

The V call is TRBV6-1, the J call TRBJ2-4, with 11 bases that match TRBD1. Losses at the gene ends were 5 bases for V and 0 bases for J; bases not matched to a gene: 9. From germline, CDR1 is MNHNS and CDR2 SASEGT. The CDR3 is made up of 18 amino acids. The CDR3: CASSRGTGGGLAKNIQYF. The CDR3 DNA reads TGTGCCAGCAGTAGAGGGACAGGGGGAGGACTAGCCAAAAACATTCAGTACTTC.

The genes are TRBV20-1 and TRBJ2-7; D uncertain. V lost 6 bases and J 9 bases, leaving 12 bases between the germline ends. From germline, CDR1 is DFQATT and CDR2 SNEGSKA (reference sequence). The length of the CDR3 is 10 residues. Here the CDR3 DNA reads TGCAGTGCCGCTCCCGGTGGGCAGTACTTC. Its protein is CSAAPGGQYF.